This T cell receptor (beta chain) was sequenced during a study of T cell changes during pregnancy in multiple sclerosis. Profiling relied on immunoSEQ multiplex PCR, and the TCRdb table lists in-frame clones only, not all of them. The sample records roughly 69,000 clones, roughly 90% being singletons. CDR1 and CDR2 (germline): SGHNT, YYREEE (reference sequence). CDR3 size: 15 residues. J was trimmed by 0 bases and V by 4 bases; bases with no gene match: 4. The sample was peripheral blood, taken in the third trimester of pregnancy. This chain links TRBV5-4 with TRBJ2-7, with 10 bases fitting TRBD1. The clonotype comes from a female donor with multiple sclerosis, enrolled in a pregnancy study. CDR3 DNA sequence: TGTGCCAGCAGCCCCGGGACAGGGGACTCCTACGAGCAGTACTTC. Translated, it gives CASSPGTGDSYEQYF.